A single sample is the source of the 29 T cell receptor beta chains below, sequenced in a study of blood T cell repertoires in COVID-19. TCRdb keeps only in-frame clones here, not all; method: immunoSEQ multiplex PCR. The sample yields about 75,000 clones, just over 85% seen once. Source material: peripheral blood. Receptors originate from a human donor in a cohort sampled during active COVID-19.

This sequence joins TRBV19 and TRBJ2-7, with D possibly matching TRBD1 (6 bases). The germline V gene has CDR1 LNHDA and CDR2 SQIVND (reference sequence). The CDR3 has 13 amino acids. V lost 0 bases and J lost 6, with 9 bases in between. The CDR3 is CASSIEDRTEQYF. The CDR3 region has the DNA TGTGCCAGTAGTATAGAGGACAGAACCGAGCAGTACTTC. Full variable domain (outside the CDR3, taken from reference TRBV19 and TRBJ2-7): DGGITQSPKYLFRKEGQNVTLSCEQNLNHDAMYWYRQDPGQGLRLIYYSQIVNDFQKGDIAEGYSVSREKKESFPLTVTSAQKNPTAFYLCASSIEDRTEQYFGPGTRLTVT.

The J gene is TRBJ2-5, the V gene TRBV5-6; 14 bases fit TRBD2. CDR1 SGHDT and CDR2 YYEEEE come from the germline V gene. V was clipped by 3 bases and J by 4 bases; unmatched bases: 8. There are 17 residues in the CDR3. The CDR3 protein is CASSSYGTSGGTETQYF. The CDR3 DNA is TGTGCCAGCAGCTCCTACGGGACTAGCGGGGGAACAGAGACCCAGTACTTC.

The rearrangement links TRBV28 to TRBJ1-1; no clear D gene. Trimming removed 6 bases from V and 3 bases from J, with 5 bases in between. The CDR3 contains 11 residues. Germline CDR1 and CDR2: MDHEN and SYDVKM. This CDR3 reads CASRADTEAFF. The CDR3 DNA reads TGTGCCAGCAGGGCAGACACTGAAGCTTTCTTT.

CDR3 residues: CASSSVLKQETQYF. CDR3 DNA: TGTGCCAGTAGTAGCGTGCTAAAGCAAGAGACCCAGTACTTC. The chain joins TRBV19 to TRBJ2-5; D unresolved. This CDR3 comprises 14 residues. Trimming shortened V by 4 bases and J by 2 bases, and 11 bases separated the two germline ends. The germline V gene encodes CDR1 LNHDA and CDR2 SQIVND (reference sequence).

This chain uses TRBV7-9 with TRBJ1-2; 7 bases map to TRBD1. In germline, CDR1 is SEHNR, CDR2 FQNEAQ (reference sequence). The CDR3 sequence is 15 residues long. Trimming took 4 bases from V and 1 from J; bases not matched to a gene: 6. CDR3 bases: TGTGCCAGCAGCTCCGGGACAGATTATAACTATGGCTACACCTTC. Its protein is CASSSGTDYNYGYTF.

The chain uses TRBV19 and TRBJ1-5; the D gene is possibly TRBD1 (6 bases). Trimming pared 5 bases from V and 1 base from J, leaving 9 bases between. The CDR3 spans 14 residues. Germline CDR1 LNHDA, CDR2 SQIVND (reference sequence). The CDR3 region is CASSLGTSNQPQHF. DNA of the CDR3: TGTGCCAGTAGTTTGGGGACAAGCAATCAGCCCCAGCATTTT.

The chain carries TRBV6-1 and TRBJ1-2; D is ambiguous. The CDR3 runs 15 residues. Between the trimmed V and J ends, which lost 0 bases and 8 bases, there was a span of 16 bases. Germline lookup yields CDR1 MNHNS and CDR2 SASEGT. DNA for the CDR3: TGTGCCAGCAGTGAAGCTAACTCCCCCACCGTCGGCTACACCTTC. It translates to CASSEANSPTVGYTF.

The genes are TRBV6-2 or TRBV6-3 and TRBJ2-1, with unresolved D. CDR1 MNHEY and CDR2 SVGEGT come from the germline V gene. The CDR3 loop spans 13 amino acids. Trimming left V 6 bases short and J 9 bases short, with 15 bases between. CDR3 nucleotides: TGTGCCAGCAGCTCCTACAAGTCGGGTGAGCAGTTCTTC. Translation: CASSSYKSGEQFF.

The V and J genes are TRBV28 and TRBJ2-3; possible D gene TRBD1, 6 bases. The germline gives CDR1 MDHEN, CDR2 SYDVKM. Trimming pared 4 bases from V and 8 bases from J, leaving 13 bases between. This CDR3 spans 13 amino acids. CDR3 sequence reads: CASSSLKQGTQYF. CDR3 DNA: TGTGCCAGCAGTTCGCTAAAACAGGGTACGCAGTATTTT.

The chain employs TRBV5-1 and TRBJ1-4, with D tentatively TRBD1 (6 bases). The V gene's germline CDR1 is SGHRS and CDR2 YFSETQ. The CDR3 totals 14 residues. Trimming removed 4 bases at V and 5 bases at J, with 12 bases between. CDR3 sequence reads: CASSIQGRNEKLFF. In DNA, the CDR3 is TGCGCCAGCAGCATACAGGGCCGGAATGAAAAACTGTTTTTT.

V usage is TRBV5-1 and J usage is TRBJ1-6; possibly TRBD1 for D (5 bases). Germline V gives CDR1 SGHRS, CDR2 YFSETQ. Between the trimmed V and J ends, which lost 4 bases and 1 base, there was a span of 18 bases. The CDR3 totals 18 residues. CDR3 protein: CASSEGTREPSYNSPLHF. In nucleotides, the CDR3 is TGCGCCAGCAGCGAAGGGACTCGAGAGCCGTCCTATAATTCACCCCTCCACTTT.

This clone was recorded a few times. The chain is built from TRBV5-4 and TRBJ1-2, with D maybe TRBD1 (5 bases). In germline, CDR1 is SGHNT, CDR2 YYREEE (reference sequence). The CDR3 sequence is 16 residues long. V lost 0 bases and J 0 bases, leaving 12 bases between the germline ends. CDR3 nucleotide sequence: TGTGCCAGCAGCTTGGTACAGGACCCATCTAACTATGGCTACACCTTC. Protein product: CASSLVQDPSNYGYTF.

V usage is TRBV9 and J usage is TRBJ2-3; D perhaps matches TRBD2 (5 bases). This CDR3 has 15 amino acids. Trimming removed 5 bases from V and 6 bases from J, with 19 bases in between. The V gene's germline CDR1 is SGDLS and CDR2 YYNGEE. Here the CDR3 reads CASSLTASWLDTQYF. The CDR3 coding sequence is TGTGCCAGCAGTCTTACGGCTAGCTGGTTGGATACGCAGTATTTT.

The rearrangement links TRBV5-1 to TRBJ1-6, with 9 positions matching TRBD1. Germline-derived CDR1 and CDR2 are SGHRS and YFSETQ. After removal of 3 bases from V and 7 bases from J, the junction contained 8 bases not matched to a gene. This CDR3 contains 16 residues. As DNA, the CDR3 is TGCGCCAGCAGCTCCGCTGCAGGGACAGGGAATTCACCCCTCCACTTT. Its protein product is CASSSAAGTGNSPLHF.

This chain links TRBV12-5 with TRBJ2-7; 15 positions match TRBD2. This CDR3 contains 15 residues. V lost 6 bases, J lost 3 bases, and 3 bases stayed unmatched. CDR1 is LGHNT, CDR2 FRNRAP, per germline. The CDR3 nucleotides are TGTGCTAGTGGCGGGACTAGCGGGGGGTTCTACGAGCAGTACTTC. Residues: CASGGTSGGFYEQYF.

The chain uses TRBV9 and TRBJ1-2; TRBD1 might be the D (5 bases). The V and J ends lost 0 bases and 2 bases respectively, with 8 bases between them. In germline, CDR1 is SGDLS, CDR2 YYNGEE. The CDR3 extends over 14 amino acids. The CDR3 loop is CASSVAGGNYGYTF. Written as DNA, the CDR3 is TGTGCCAGCAGCGTAGCCGGGGGAAACTATGGCTACACCTTC.

This clone was found a few times. This chain uses TRBV7-9 with TRBJ2-6; 10 bases agree with TRBD1. The CDR3 length is 17 residues. Germline loops: CDR1 SEHNR, CDR2 FQNEAQ (reference sequence). After removal of 6 bases from V and 2 bases from J, the junction contained 7 bases not matched to a gene. The CDR3 region is CASRLSGTGAGANVLTF. In DNA form, the CDR3 reads TGTGCCAGCAGGTTGTCCGGGACAGGGGCTGGGGCCAACGTCCTGACTTTC.

The chain has TRBV28 and TRBJ1-2; the match to TRBD1 covers 8 bases. Per the germline V gene, CDR1 is MDHEN and CDR2 is SYDVKM. This CDR3 region has 14 residues. The V segment lost 8 bases and the J segment 7 bases; nucleotides outside the gene matches: 12. The CDR3 loop is CASAQGKTGAGYTF. The CDR3 DNA is TGTGCCAGCGCCCAAGGCAAGACAGGGGCTGGCTACACCTTC.

The chain is built from TRBV6-1 and TRBJ2-7; D may be TRBD1 (5 bases). V lost 2 bases to trimming and J lost 4 bases, with 9 bases between them. This CDR3 spans 13 amino acids. Looked up from germline, CDR1 is MNHNS and CDR2 is SASEGT. CDR3 loop: CASSENSGYEQYF. In DNA, the CDR3 is TGTGCCAGCAGTGAAAATTCAGGGTACGAGCAGTACTTC.

The gene calls are TRBV28 and TRBJ1-3; no definite D call. The V gene lost 6 bases and the J gene lost 0 bases, with 12 bases spanning the gap. The CDR3 totals 15 residues. Germline V lookup: CDR1 MDHEN, CDR2 SYDVKM. The CDR3, as DNA: TGTGCCAGCAGCCCCCCCTTTCTCTCTGGAAACACCATATATTTT. Translated: CASSPPFLSGNTIYF.

The V gene is TRBV6-5, the J gene TRBJ2-1, with 8 bases matching TRBD1. CDR3 length: 15 residues. Trimming took 2 bases from V and 8 from J; bases not matched to a gene: 8. CDR1 and CDR2 (germline): MNHEY, SVGAGI. The chain's CDR3 is CASSYAQGASYEQFF. The CDR3 DNA is TGTGCCAGCAGTTACGCTCAGGGGGCCTCCTATGAGCAGTTCTTC.

The chain joins TRBV6-5 to TRBJ2-7; maybe TRBD1 (6 bases). V lost 6 bases to trimming and J lost 4 bases, with 10 bases between them. CDR3 length: 12 residues. CDR1 and CDR2 (germline): MNHEY, SVGAGI. This chain's CDR3 is CASRDRQYEQYF. The CDR3 bases are TGTGCCAGCAGAGACAGGCAATACGAGCAGTACTTC.

This sequence joins TRBV2 and TRBJ2-3, with D possibly TRBD2 on 6 matching bases. The CDR3 runs 15 residues. Germline V CDR1 and CDR2: SNHLY, FYNNEI. V gave up 10 bases and J gave up 2 bases, with 19 bases separating them. CDR3 sequence reads: CANQRDSGNTDTQYF. Here the CDR3 DNA reads TGTGCCAACCAAAGGGATAGCGGCAACACAGATACGCAGTATTTT.

This clone occurred a few times. The chain combines TRBV5-1 with TRBJ2-2, with 8 positions matching TRBD1. The germline V gene has CDR1 SGHRS and CDR2 YFSETQ. The CDR3 totals 14 residues. The V segment lost 8 bases and the J segment 3 bases; nucleotides outside the gene matches: 6. The CDR3 DNA reads as TGCGCCAGTAACATACAGGGGGACACCGGGGAGCTGTTTTTT. Protein: CASNIQGDTGELFF.

The V gene is TRBV15, the J gene TRBJ2-3; D perhaps matches TRBD1 (6 bases). Deletions cut 5 bases from V and 2 bases from J, with 23 bases between. Germline values: CDR1 LNHNV, CDR2 YYDKDF (reference sequence). This CDR3 has 18 amino acids. This CDR3 is CATSVDLGAGGSTDTQYF. CDR3 in DNA: TGTGCCACCAGCGTAGACCTGGGGGCTGGGGGTTCCACAGATACGCAGTATTTT.

The CDR3 sequence: CASSPHLTFRDTEAFF. In DNA, the CDR3 is TGTGCCAGCAGCCCACACCTTACGTTCAGGGACACTGAAGCTTTCTTT. The chain recombines TRBV7-3 with TRBJ1-1, with D possibly matching TRBD1 (5 bases). The length of the CDR3 is 16 residues. CDR1 SGHTA and CDR2 FQGTGA come from the germline V gene. V lost 5 bases and J lost 3, with 19 bases in between.

The rearrangement links TRBV27 to TRBJ2-7, with D uncertain. V was trimmed by 3 bases and J by 0 bases, leaving 6 bases between them. This CDR3 region has 13 residues. Looked up from germline, CDR1 is MNHEY and CDR2 is SMNVEV (reference sequence). The CDR3: CASSLSLSYEQYF. The CDR3 nucleotides are TGTGCCAGCAGTTTGAGCCTCTCCTACGAGCAGTACTTC.

This chain uses TRBV5-3 with TRBJ1-5, with no clear D. TRBV5-3 is treated as an ORF (open reading frame) with a function not yet certain. V was trimmed by 3 bases and J by 6 bases, leaving 7 bases between them. This CDR3 spans 12 amino acids. DNA of the CDR3: TGTGCCAGAAGCTCCCGGAGTCAGCCCCAGCATTTT. This encodes CARSSRSQPQHF.

The chain links TRBV5-1 to TRBJ2-1; 8 nucleotides match TRBD2. CDR1 SGHRS and CDR2 YFSETQ come from the germline V gene. V shed 0 bases and J 7 bases; nucleotides not matched to a gene: 6. The CDR3 extends over 15 amino acids. The CDR3 nucleotides are TGCGCCAGCAGCTTGGGCGGGGCGGGGGGAAATGAGCAGTTCTTC. Translating gives CASSLGGAGGNEQFF.